These 11 T cell receptor beta chains originate from one sample sequenced in a study of human T cells and chemical hapten exposure. Via MiXCR, TCRdb re-called the RACE reads, giving one row per CDR3 protein. Counted here are around 99,000 distinct CDR3 sequences, approximately 8.8% occurring once; the ten biggest clones make up 3% to 4%. Time point described: patch test 2, 6 weeks after DPC sensitization. Treatment reported: therapeutic diphenylcyclopropenone sensitization with weekly scalp DPC. The specimen was whole blood, collected in connection with sensitization to the hapten diphenylcyclopropenone (DPC). All receptors derive from a woman aged 40 to 50 with alopecia areata. Some clones in this sample may be carry-over from other donors' samples.

This clonotype showed up many times. The chain has TRBV6-5 and TRBJ2-7, with a weak D call TRBD1 (6 bases). The germline V gene encodes CDR1 MNHEY and CDR2 SVGAGI. The CDR3 contains 13 residues. V was pared by 6 bases and J by 4 bases, with 13 bases between. In DNA, the CDR3 is TGTGCCAGCAGGACAGGATGGGGTTACGAGCAGTACTTC. Residues: CASRTGWGYEQYF.

This clonotype came up many times. The chain carries TRBV10-3 and TRBJ1-5, with D perhaps matching TRBD1 (5 bases). The CDR3 runs 17 residues. CDR1 is ENHRY, CDR2 SYGVKD, per germline. V gave up 5 bases and J gave up 4 bases, with 21 bases separating them. The CDR3 spells CAISTLAAGGLNQPQHF. The CDR3 region has the DNA TGTGCCATCAGTACTCTCGCTGCTGGGGGATTGAATCAGCCCCAGCATTTT.

In its sample, this clonotype was seen many times. The V call is TRBV4-1, the J call TRBJ1-5, with no clear D. Trimming took off 0 bases at V and 7 bases at J, with 7 bases between the two ends. Germline V gives CDR1 MGHRA, CDR2 YSYEKL. The length of the CDR3 is 13 residues. CDR3 nucleotides: TGCGCCAGCAGCCAAGATCGCAGGCAGCCCCAGCATTTT. It codes for CASSQDRRQPQHF.

The J gene is TRBJ1-1, the V gene TRBV5-4; D is unresolved. This CDR3 region has 13 residues. V was clipped by 2 bases and J by 5 bases, with 10 bases between them. CDR1 and CDR2 (germline): SGHNT, YYREEE (reference sequence). The CDR3 sequence is CASSFGLGTEAFF. The DNA for the CDR3 is TGTGCCAGCAGCTTCGGGCTAGGGACTGAAGCTTTCTTT.

This clonotype was observed many times. V usage is TRBV6-2 or TRBV6-3 and J usage is TRBJ1-1; D unclear. V was cut by 2 bases and J by 6 bases, with 10 bases left in between. Germline assignment: CDR1 MNHEY and CDR2 SVGEGT. This CDR3 region has 13 residues. Here the CDR3 reads CASSYVRPAEAFF. Written as DNA, the CDR3 is TGTGCCAGCAGTTACGTAAGGCCCGCTGAAGCTTTCTTT.

The sample holds many counts of this clonotype. The gene calls are TRBV19 and TRBJ2-7; D remains unclear. In germline, CDR1 is LNHDA, CDR2 SQIVND (reference sequence). V lost 6 bases and J 3 bases, leaving 18 bases between the germline ends. This CDR3 is 15 amino acids long. The CDR3 region is CASSPQPGKGYEQYF. The CDR3 bases are TGTGCCAGTAGCCCCCAACCGGGTAAGGGCTACGAGCAGTACTTC.

The chain couples TRBV6-1 to TRBJ2-3; D possibly corresponds to TRBD1 (6 bases). CDR3 length: 13 amino acids. Germline assignment: CDR1 MNHNS and CDR2 SASEGT. Trimming shortened V by 4 bases and J by 5 bases, and 10 bases separated the two germline ends. Here the CDR3 DNA reads TGTGCCAGCAGTGCTTGGGGGCAAGATACGCAGTATTTT. Translated: CASSAWGQDTQYF.

This clonotype was picked up many times. The rearrangement joins TRBV6-5 to TRBJ2-3; the D gene is possibly TRBD1 (5 bases). V was trimmed by 6 bases and J by 1 base, leaving 11 bases between them. Germline V gives CDR1 MNHEY, CDR2 SVGAGI. This CDR3 has 14 residues. The CDR3 spells CASRRQLGTDTQYF. The CDR3 coding sequence is TGTGCCAGCAGGCGACAGCTCGGCACAGATACGCAGTATTTT.

This clonotype came up a few times. This chain connects TRBV6-5 to TRBJ2-5; D call uncertain. The length of the CDR3 is 14 residues. V gave up 2 bases and J gave up 3 bases, with 10 bases separating them. Per germline, CDR1 MNHEY and CDR2 SVGAGI. This CDR3 reads CASSYGVLKETQYF. The CDR3 DNA reads TGTGCCAGCAGTTACGGGGTTTTAAAAGAGACCCAGTACTTC.

This clonotype was found many times. The chain is built from TRBV6-1 and TRBJ2-1; TRBD1 matches 7 bases. Germline V gene sequence: CDR1 MNHNS, CDR2 SASEGT. The CDR3 has 15 residues. V was pared by 0 bases and J by 2 bases, with 1 base of the junction left unmatched. The CDR3 sequence is CASSEAQGAYNEQFF. In DNA, the CDR3 is TGTGCCAGCAGTGAAGCCCAGGGGGCCTACAATGAGCAGTTCTTC.

This clonotype was detected ten times or more. The chain links TRBV7-9 to TRBJ2-7; maybe TRBD1 (6 bases). The CDR3 is made up of 13 amino acids. V was shortened by 4 bases and J by 0 bases, with 7 bases between the two germline ends. CDR1 and CDR2 (germline): SEHNR, FQNEAQ (reference sequence). The CDR3 nucleotides are TGTGCCAGCAGCTGGGGGCCCTCCTACGAGCAGTACTTC. Its translation: CASSWGPSYEQYF.